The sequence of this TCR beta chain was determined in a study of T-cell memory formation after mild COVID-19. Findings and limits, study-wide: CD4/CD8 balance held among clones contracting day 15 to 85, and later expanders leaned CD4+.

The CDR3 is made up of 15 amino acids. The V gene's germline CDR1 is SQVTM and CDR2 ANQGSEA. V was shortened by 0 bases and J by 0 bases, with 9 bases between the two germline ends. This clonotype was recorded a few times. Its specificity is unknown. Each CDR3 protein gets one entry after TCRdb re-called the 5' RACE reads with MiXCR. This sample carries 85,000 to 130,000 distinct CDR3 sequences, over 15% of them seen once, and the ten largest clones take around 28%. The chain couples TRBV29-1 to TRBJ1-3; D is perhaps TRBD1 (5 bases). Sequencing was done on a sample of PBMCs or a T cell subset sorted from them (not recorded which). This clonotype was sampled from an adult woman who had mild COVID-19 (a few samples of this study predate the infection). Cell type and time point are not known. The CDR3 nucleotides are TGCAGCGTTGAAGACAGGGTGATCTCTGGAAACACCATATATTTT. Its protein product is CSVEDRVISGNTIYF. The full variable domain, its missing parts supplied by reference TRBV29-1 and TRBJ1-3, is SAVISQKPSRDICQRGTSLTIQCQVDSQVTMMFWYRQQPGQSLTLIATANQGSEATYESGFVIDKFPISRPNLTFSTLTVSNMSPEDSSIYLCSVEDRVISGNTIYFGEGSWLTVV.